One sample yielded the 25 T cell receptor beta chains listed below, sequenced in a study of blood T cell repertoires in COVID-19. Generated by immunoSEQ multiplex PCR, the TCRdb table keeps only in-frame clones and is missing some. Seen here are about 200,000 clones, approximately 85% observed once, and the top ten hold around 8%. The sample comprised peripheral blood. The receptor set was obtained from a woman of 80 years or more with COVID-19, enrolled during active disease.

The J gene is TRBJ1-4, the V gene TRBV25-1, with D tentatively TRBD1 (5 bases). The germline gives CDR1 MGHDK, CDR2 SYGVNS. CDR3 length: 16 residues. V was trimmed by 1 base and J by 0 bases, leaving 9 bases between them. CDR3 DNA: TGTGCCAGCAGTGAATCCGGCAGGGCAACTAATGAAAAACTGTTTTTT. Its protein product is CASSESGRATNEKLFF.

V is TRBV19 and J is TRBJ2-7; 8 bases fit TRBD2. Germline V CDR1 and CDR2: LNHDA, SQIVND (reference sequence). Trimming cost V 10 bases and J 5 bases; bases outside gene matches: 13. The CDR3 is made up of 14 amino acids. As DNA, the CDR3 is TGTGCCACCCAGCGCTCTAGCGGGCTCAACGAGCAGTACTTC. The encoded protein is CATQRSSGLNEQYF.

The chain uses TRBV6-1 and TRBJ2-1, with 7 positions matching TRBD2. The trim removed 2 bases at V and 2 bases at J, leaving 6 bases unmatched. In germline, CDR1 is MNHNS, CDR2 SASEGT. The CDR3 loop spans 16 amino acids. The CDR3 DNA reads TGTGCCAGCAGTGAAAGACCCAGCGGGGCCTACAATGAGCAGTTCTTC. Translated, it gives CASSERPSGAYNEQFF.

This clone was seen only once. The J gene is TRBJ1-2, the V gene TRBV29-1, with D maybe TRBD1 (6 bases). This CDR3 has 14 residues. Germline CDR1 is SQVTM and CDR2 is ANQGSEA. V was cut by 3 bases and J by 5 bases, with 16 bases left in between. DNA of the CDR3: TGCAGCGTTGATCGCTTAGGGGGTGCTTATGGCTACACCTTC. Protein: CSVDRLGGAYGYTF.

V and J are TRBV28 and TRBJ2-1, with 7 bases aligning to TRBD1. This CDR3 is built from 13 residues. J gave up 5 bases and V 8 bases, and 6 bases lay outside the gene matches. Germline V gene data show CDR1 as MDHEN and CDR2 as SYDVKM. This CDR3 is CASVRDRNNEQFF. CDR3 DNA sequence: TGTGCCAGCGTTAGGGACAGAAACAATGAGCAGTTCTTC.

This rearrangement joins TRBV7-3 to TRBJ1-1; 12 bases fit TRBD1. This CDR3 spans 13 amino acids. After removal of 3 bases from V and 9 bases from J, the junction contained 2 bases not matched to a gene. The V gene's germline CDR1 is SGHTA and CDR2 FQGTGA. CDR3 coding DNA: TGTGCCAGCAGCTTTGGGACAGGGGGCAAAGCTTTCTTT. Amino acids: CASSFGTGGKAFF.

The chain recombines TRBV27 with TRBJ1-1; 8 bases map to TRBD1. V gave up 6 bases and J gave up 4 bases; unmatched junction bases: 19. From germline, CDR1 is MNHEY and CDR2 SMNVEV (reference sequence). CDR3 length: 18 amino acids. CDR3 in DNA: TGTGCCAGCAGCCGATTCGGACAGGGAGACGTCCGTGGCACTGAAGCTTTCTTT. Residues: CASSRFGQGDVRGTEAFF.

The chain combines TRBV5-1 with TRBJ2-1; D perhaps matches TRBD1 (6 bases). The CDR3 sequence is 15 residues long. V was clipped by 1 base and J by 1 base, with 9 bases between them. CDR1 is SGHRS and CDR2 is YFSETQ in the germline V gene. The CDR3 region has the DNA TGCGCCAGCAGCTTGACAGGGATTTCCTACAATGAGCAGTTCTTC. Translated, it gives CASSLTGISYNEQFF.

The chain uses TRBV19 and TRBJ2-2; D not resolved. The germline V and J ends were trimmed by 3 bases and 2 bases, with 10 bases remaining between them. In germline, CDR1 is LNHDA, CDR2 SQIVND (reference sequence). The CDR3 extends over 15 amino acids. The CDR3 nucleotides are TGTGCCAGTAGTATCGGGTTAGTAAACACCGGGGAGCTGTTTTTT. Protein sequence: CASSIGLVNTGELFF.

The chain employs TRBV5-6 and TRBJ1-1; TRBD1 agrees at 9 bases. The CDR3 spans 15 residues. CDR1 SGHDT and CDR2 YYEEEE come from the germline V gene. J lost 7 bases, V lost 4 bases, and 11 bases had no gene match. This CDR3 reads CASSQTPGQGDEAFF. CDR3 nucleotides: TGTGCCAGCAGCCAGACGCCGGGACAGGGTGATGAAGCTTTCTTT.

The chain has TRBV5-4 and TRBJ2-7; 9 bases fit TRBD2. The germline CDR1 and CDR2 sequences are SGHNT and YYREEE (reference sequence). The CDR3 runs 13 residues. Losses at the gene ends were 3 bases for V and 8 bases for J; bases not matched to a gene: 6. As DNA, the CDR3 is TGTGCCAGCAGCTGGGCGGGGGGGGTCCAGCAGTACTTC. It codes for CASSWAGGVQQYF.

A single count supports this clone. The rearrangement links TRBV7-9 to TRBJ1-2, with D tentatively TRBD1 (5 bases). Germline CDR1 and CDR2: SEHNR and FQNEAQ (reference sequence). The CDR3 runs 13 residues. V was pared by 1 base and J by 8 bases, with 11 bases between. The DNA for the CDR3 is TGTGCCAGCAGCTTAGGTGGGGCACGCGGCTACACCTTC. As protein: CASSLGGARGYTF.

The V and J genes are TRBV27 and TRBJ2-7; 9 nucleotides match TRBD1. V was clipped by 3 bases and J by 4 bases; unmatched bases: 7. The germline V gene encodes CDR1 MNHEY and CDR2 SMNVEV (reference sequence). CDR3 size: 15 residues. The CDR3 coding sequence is TGTGCCAGCAGTTTGAAGGGACAGGGAGGGTACGAGCAGTACTTC. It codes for CASSLKGQGGYEQYF.

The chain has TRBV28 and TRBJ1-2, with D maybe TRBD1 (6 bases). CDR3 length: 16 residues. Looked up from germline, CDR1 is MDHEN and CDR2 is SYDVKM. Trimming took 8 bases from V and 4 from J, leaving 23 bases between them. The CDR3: CASDPDSPLTGYGYTF. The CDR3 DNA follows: TGTGCCAGCGACCCGGACAGTCCTTTGACGGGCTATGGCTACACCTTC.

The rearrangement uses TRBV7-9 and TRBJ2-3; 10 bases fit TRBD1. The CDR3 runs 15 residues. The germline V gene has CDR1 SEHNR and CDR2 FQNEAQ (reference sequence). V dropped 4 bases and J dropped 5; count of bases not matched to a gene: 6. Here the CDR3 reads CASSSTGGAIDTQYF. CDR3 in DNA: TGTGCCAGCAGCTCGACAGGGGGCGCGATAGATACGCAGTATTTT. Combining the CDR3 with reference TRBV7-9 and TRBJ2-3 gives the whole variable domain DTGVSQNPRHKITKRGQNVTFRCDPISEHNRLYWYRQTLGQGPEFLTYFQNEAQLEKSRLLSDRFSAERPKGSFSTLEIQRTEQGDSAMYLCASSSTGGAIDTQYFGPGTRLTVL.

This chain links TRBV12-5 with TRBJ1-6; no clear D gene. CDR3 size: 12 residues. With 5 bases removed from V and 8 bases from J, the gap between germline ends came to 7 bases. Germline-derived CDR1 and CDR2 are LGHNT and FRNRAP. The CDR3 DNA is TGTGCTAGTGGTCCAGGTGATTCACCCCTCCACTTT. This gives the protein CASGPGDSPLHF.

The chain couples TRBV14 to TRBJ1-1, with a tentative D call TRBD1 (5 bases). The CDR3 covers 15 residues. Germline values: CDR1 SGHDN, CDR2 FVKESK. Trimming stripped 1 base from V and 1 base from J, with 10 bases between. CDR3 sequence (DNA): TGTGCCAGCAGCCAAGGGGGCAGTACGAACACTGAAGCTTTCTTT. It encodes CASSQGGSTNTEAFF.

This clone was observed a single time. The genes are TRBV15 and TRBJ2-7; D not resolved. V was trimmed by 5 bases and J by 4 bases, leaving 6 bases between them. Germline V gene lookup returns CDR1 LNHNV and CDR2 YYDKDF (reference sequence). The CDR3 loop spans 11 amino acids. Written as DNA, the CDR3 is TGTGCCACCAGCCCAGGTTACGAGCAGTACTTC. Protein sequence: CATSPGYEQYF.

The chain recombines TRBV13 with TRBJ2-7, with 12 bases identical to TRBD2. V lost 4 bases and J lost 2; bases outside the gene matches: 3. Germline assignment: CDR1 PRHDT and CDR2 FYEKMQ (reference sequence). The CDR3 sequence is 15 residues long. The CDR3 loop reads CASSSSGRGTYEQYF. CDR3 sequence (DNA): TGTGCCAGCAGCTCTAGCGGGAGGGGTACCTACGAGCAGTACTTC.

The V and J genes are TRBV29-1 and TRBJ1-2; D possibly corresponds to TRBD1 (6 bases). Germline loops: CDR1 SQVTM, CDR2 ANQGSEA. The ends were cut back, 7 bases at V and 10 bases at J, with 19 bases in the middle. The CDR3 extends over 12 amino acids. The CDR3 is CSATLGATYYTF. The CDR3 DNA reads TGCAGCGCCACCCTGGGGGCGACGTACTACACCTTC.

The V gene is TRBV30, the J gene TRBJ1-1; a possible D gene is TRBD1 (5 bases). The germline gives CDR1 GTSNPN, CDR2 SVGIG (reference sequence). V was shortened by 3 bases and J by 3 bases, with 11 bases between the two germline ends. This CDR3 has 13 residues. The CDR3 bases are TGTGCCTGGAGCCACGGGGGACACACTGAAGCTTTCTTT. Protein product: CAWSHGGHTEAFF.

CDR3 sequence reads: CASSSSQGDYGYTF. The CDR3 DNA is TGTGCCAGCAGCTCCTCTCAGGGGGACTATGGCTACACCTTC. The chain recombines TRBV7-2 with TRBJ1-2, with 7 bases that match TRBD1. The CDR3 loop spans 14 amino acids. Germline trimming cut 4 bases from V and 3 bases from J; bases unmatched to any gene: 5. Looked up from germline, CDR1 is SGHTA and CDR2 is FQGNSA.

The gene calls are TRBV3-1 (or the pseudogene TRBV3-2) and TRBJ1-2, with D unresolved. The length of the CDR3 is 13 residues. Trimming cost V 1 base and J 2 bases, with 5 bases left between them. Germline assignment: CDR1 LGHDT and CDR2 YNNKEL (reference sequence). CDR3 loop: CASSQAVNYGYTF. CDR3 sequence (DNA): TGTGCCAGCAGCCAAGCAGTGAACTATGGCTACACCTTC.

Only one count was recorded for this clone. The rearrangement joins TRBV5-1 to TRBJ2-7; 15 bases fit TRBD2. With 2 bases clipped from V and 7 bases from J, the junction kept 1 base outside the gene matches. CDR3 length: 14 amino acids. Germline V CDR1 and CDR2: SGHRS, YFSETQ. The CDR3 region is CASSFGTSGREQYF. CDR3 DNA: TGCGCCAGCAGCTTCGGGACTAGCGGGAGGGAGCAGTACTTC.

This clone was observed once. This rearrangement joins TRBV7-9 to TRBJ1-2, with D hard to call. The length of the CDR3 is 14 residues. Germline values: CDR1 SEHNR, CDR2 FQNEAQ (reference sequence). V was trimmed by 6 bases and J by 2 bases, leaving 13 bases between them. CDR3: CASSREAVNYGYTF. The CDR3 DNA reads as TGTGCCAGCAGTAGAGAGGCAGTCAACTATGGCTACACCTTC.